Listed here are 15 T cell receptor beta chains from one sample, sequenced in a study of spatial heterogeneity in lung cancer. The time point was: sample taken at primary tumor resection. Unsorted samples of tumor, nontumor lung or frozen PBMC had their whole RNA sequenced. TCRdb processed the 5' RACE reads anew with MiXCR; each CDR3 protein has one entry. The sample lists more than 45,000 distinct CDR3 sequences, about 5.8% occurring once. The sample in question was PBMCs, obtained at surgery. Receptors were obtained from a male donor with early-stage non-small cell lung cancer.

There are many counts of this clonotype. The chain links TRBV6-2 or TRBV6-3 to TRBJ2-5; the match to TRBD2 covers 9 bases. The germline V gene encodes CDR1 MNHEY and CDR2 SVGEGT. The CDR3 loop spans 14 amino acids. V lost 6 bases and J lost 4; bases outside the gene matches: 6. The CDR3 region is CASRLAGRGETQYF. The DNA of the CDR3 is TGTGCCAGCAGGCTAGCGGGAAGAGGAGAGACCCAGTACTTC.

This clonotype was seen repeatedly, ten times or more. CDR3 sequence (DNA): TGTGCCAGCAGTGAATATGGGGGGACCGAGCAGTACTTC. Encoded protein: CASSEYGGTEQYF. This chain connects TRBV25-1 to TRBJ2-7, with a tentative D call TRBD2 (6 bases). V lost 0 bases and J lost 6, with 9 bases in between. This CDR3 contains 13 residues. The germline V gene has CDR1 MGHDK and CDR2 SYGVNS.

This clonotype was seen many times. V gene TRBV19 combines with J gene TRBJ2-1, with 8 bases identical to TRBD2. Trimming removed 5 bases from V and 6 bases from J; junction bases left unmatched: 12. The CDR3 has 16 residues. Per the germline V gene, CDR1 is LNHDA and CDR2 is SQIVND (reference sequence). CDR3 residues: CASSPSGTRYPNEQFF. The CDR3 DNA sequence: TGTGCCAGTAGTCCCTCCGGGACTAGATACCCCAATGAGCAGTTCTTC.

This clonotype was seen many times. The V gene is TRBV28, the J gene TRBJ2-1; no definite D call. The CDR3 length is 15 residues. Germline CDR1 is MDHEN and CDR2 is SYDVKM. Trimming took 3 bases from V and 4 from J, leaving 13 bases between them. The CDR3 nucleotides read TGTGCCAGCAGTTTCCGCCGACTCCGGTACAATGAGCAGTTCTTC. Its translation is CASSFRRLRYNEQFF. Filled out from reference TRBV28 and TRBJ2-1, the complete variable domain reads DVKVTQSSRYLVKRTGEKVFLECVQDMDHENMFWYRQDPGLGLRLIYFSYDVKMKEKGDIPEGYSVSREKKERFSLILESASTNQTSMYLCASSFRRLRYNEQFFGPGTRLTVL.

This clonotype was counted ten times or more. This rearrangement joins TRBV20-1 to TRBJ2-1; D gene uncertain. Trimming stripped 3 bases from V and 2 bases from J, with 8 bases between. In germline, CDR1 is DFQATT, CDR2 SNEGSKA (reference sequence). The CDR3 has 13 residues. CDR3 nucleotide sequence: TGCAGTGCTAGTTCCACAACCTACAATGAGCAGTTCTTC. This gives the protein CSASSTTYNEQFF.

This clonotype was counted ten times or more. The chain links TRBV19 to TRBJ1-2, with a possible D match to TRBD1 (5 bases). The V gene's germline CDR1 is LNHDA and CDR2 SQIVND (reference sequence). Trimming took off 7 bases at V and 4 bases at J, with 16 bases between the two ends. This CDR3 is 14 amino acids long. The CDR3 region is CASNMGELSYGYTF. CDR3 DNA sequence: TGTGCCAGTAATATGGGGGAGCTCAGCTATGGCTACACCTTC.

There are many counts of this clonotype. Compared with germline, one end of the junction differs, possibly owing to a read error. The CDR3 DNA reads as TGCAGTACTAGCGGGAGCCGAATCAGCGGGGAGCTGTTTTTT. Its protein product is CSTSGSRISGELFF. This chain joins TRBV20-1 and TRBJ2-2; 11 bases are shared with TRBD2. This CDR3 is built from 14 residues. Germline lookup yields CDR1 DFQATT and CDR2 SNEGSKA (reference sequence).

This clonotype was seen ten or more times. V and J are TRBV29-1 and TRBJ2-7; D is possibly TRBD1 or TRBD2 (5 bases each). Germline V gene lookup returns CDR1 SQVTM and CDR2 ANQGSEA. The CDR3 loop spans 12 amino acids. V was clipped by 4 bases and J by 4 bases, with 11 bases between them. CDR3 in amino acids: CSVVWGTYEQYF. As DNA, the CDR3 is TGCAGCGTTGTGTGGGGGACGTACGAGCAGTACTTC.

This clonotype was seen at least ten times. J is TRBJ2-5 and V is TRBV6-2 or TRBV6-3; 7 nucleotides line up with TRBD2. CDR3 length: 14 amino acids. Unmatched junction bases numbered 5, after V lost 4 bases and J lost 3 bases. CDR1 MNHEY and CDR2 SVGEGT come from the germline V gene. DNA for the CDR3: TGTGCCAGCAGTTCCAGCGGGAAAAAAGAGACCCAGTACTTC. Translated: CASSSSGKKETQYF.

Ten or more counts support this clonotype. The V and J genes are TRBV15 and TRBJ2-7, with 9 bases identical to TRBD1. This CDR3 has 16 amino acids. The V gene's germline CDR1 is LNHNV and CDR2 YYDKDF (reference sequence). V was pared by 0 bases and J by 6 bases, with 9 bases of the junction left unmatched. The CDR3 is CATSRDLPGQGSEQYF. CDR3 coding DNA: TGTGCCACCAGCAGAGACCTTCCGGGACAGGGTAGCGAGCAGTACTTC.

This clonotype came up many times. This chain connects TRBV7-3 to TRBJ2-5; the D is unclear. V lost 5 bases and J 2 bases, leaving 9 bases between the germline ends. From germline, CDR1 is SGHTA and CDR2 FQGTGA. The CDR3 totals 13 residues. CDR3 nucleotide sequence: TGTGCCAGCAGCCCCGGACGGCAAGAGACCCAGTACTTC. Protein: CASSPGRQETQYF.

Ten or more counts support this clonotype. J is TRBJ2-5 and V is TRBV30; D might be TRBD1 (6 bases). The germline V gene has CDR1 GTSNPN and CDR2 SVGIG (reference sequence). This CDR3 comprises 15 residues. The V and J ends lost 2 bases and 1 base respectively, with 14 bases between them. CDR3 nucleotide sequence: TGTGCCTGGAGTTTGAAGCAGGGGCGCCAAGAGACCCAGTACTTC. It translates to CAWSLKQGRQETQYF.

The chain combines TRBV28 with TRBJ2-3; either TRBD1 or TRBD2 may supply D (5 bases each). V was pared by 6 bases and J by 0 bases, with 13 bases between. The CDR3 has 15 residues. Germline CDR1 MDHEN, CDR2 SYDVKM. Written as DNA, the CDR3 is TGTGCCAGCAGGGTACACGGGGCTAGCACAGATACGCAGTATTTT. Encoded protein: CASRVHGASTDTQYF.

This clonotype was observed many times. The chain combines TRBV28 with TRBJ2-2, with TRBD1 identical over 9 bases. V shed 8 bases, J shed 7 bases, and the junction held 11 bases outside the gene matches. The CDR3 has 15 residues. Per germline, CDR1 MDHEN and CDR2 SYDVKM. DNA of the CDR3: TGTGCCAGCGGAGCCGGGACAGGGCGAGGCGGGGAGCTGTTTTTT. It encodes CASGAGTGRGGELFF.

At least ten counts were recorded for this clonotype. The chain recombines TRBV7-9 with TRBJ2-1; D possibly corresponds to TRBD1 (7 bases). Germline V gives CDR1 SEHNR, CDR2 FQNEAQ (reference sequence). The CDR3 runs to 16 residues. The germline V and J ends were trimmed by 5 bases and 3 bases, with 17 bases remaining between them. CDR3 region: CASSPGGTVNYNEQFF. In nucleotides, the CDR3 is TGTGCCAGCAGCCCAGGGGGGACAGTCAACTACAATGAGCAGTTCTTC.